This note documents a single T cell receptor beta chain sequence. Trimming at V came to 4 bases and at J to 8 bases, leaving 5 bases not matched to a gene. This CDR3 is built from 12 residues. Germline values: CDR1 SGHRS, CDR2 YFSETQ. This sample is part of a study of blood T cell repertoires in COVID-19. As for the study in general: COVID-19 samples, acute and convalescent, were from the United States, Italy and Spain.

The repertoire was sequenced with immunoSEQ multiplex PCR; TCRdb's copy has only in-frame clones and lacks some. The table lists around 300,000 clones, around 86% of them singletons. This receptor was obtained from a woman under 40 with active or convalescent COVID-19. The chain links TRBV5-1 to TRBJ1-2; TRBD1 matches 7 bases. Sequenced input: peripheral blood. CDR3 sequence: CASSIDRVGYTF. The CDR3 nucleotides read TGCGCCAGCAGCATTGACAGGGTCGGCTACACCTTC.